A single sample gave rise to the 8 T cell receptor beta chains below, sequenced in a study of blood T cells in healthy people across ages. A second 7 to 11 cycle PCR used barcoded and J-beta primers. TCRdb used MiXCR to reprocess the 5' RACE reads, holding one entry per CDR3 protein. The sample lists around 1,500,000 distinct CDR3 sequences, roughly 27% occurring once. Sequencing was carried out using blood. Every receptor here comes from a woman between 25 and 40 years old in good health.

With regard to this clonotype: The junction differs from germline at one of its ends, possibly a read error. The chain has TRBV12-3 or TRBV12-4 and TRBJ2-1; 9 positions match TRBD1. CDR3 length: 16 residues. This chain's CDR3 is CASRPGTGPSYNGQFF. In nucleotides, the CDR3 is TGTGCCAGCAGACCTGGGACAGGGCCCTCCTACAATGGGCAGTTCTTC.

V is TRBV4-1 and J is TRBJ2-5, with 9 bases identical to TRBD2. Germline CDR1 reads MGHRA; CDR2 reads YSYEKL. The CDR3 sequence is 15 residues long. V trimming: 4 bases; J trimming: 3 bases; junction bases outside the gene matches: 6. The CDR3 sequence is CASSLTIAGEETQYF. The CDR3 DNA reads TGCGCCAGCAGCCTAACGATAGCGGGAGAAGAGACCCAGTACTTC.

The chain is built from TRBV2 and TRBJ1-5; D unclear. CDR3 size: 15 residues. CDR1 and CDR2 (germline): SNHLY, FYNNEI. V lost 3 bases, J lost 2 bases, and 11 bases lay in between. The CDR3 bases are TGTGCCAGCAGTGAGGAGCTGAGTGGCAATCAGCCCCAGCATTTT. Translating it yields CASSEELSGNQPQHF.

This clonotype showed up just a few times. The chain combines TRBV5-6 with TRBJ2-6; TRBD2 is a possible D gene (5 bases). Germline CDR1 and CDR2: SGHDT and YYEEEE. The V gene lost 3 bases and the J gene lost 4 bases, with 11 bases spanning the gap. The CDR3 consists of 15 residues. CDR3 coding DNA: TGTGCCAGCAGCTCCCGAGGGAGAGGGGCCAACGTCCTGACTTTC. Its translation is CASSSRGRGANVLTF. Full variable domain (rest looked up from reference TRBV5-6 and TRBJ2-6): DAGVTQSPTHLIKTRGQQVTLRCSPKSGHDTVSWYQQALGQGPQFIFQYYEEEERQRGNFPDRFSGHQFPNYSSELNVNALLLGDSALYLCASSSRGRGANVLTFGAGSRLTVL.

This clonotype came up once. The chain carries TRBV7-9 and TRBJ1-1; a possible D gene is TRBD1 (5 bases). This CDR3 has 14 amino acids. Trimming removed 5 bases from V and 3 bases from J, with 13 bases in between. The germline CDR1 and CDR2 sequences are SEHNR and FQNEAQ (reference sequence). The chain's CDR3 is CASSPPTAYTEAFF. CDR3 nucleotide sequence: TGTGCCAGCAGCCCCCCGACAGCCTACACTGAAGCTTTCTTT.

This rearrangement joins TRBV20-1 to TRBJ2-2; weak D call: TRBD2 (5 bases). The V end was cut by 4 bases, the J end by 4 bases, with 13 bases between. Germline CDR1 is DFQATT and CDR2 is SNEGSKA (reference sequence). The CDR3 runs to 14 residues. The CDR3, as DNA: TGCAGTGCTAAACGGAGCGGTGGCACCGGGGAGCTGTTTTTT. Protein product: CSAKRSGGTGELFF.

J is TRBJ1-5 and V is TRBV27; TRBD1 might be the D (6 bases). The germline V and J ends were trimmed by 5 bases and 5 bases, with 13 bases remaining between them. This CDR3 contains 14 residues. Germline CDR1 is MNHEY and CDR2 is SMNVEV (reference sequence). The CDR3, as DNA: TGTGCCAGCAGTGATCAGGGGCAGCATCAGCCCCAGCATTTT. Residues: CASSDQGQHQPQHF.

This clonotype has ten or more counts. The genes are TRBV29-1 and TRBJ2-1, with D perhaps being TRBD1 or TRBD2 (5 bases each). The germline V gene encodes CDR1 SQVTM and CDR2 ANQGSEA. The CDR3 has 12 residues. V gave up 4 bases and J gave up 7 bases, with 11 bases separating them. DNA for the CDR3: TGCAGCGTTGTGGAAGGGACGAATGAGCAGTTCTTC. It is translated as CSVVEGTNEQFF.